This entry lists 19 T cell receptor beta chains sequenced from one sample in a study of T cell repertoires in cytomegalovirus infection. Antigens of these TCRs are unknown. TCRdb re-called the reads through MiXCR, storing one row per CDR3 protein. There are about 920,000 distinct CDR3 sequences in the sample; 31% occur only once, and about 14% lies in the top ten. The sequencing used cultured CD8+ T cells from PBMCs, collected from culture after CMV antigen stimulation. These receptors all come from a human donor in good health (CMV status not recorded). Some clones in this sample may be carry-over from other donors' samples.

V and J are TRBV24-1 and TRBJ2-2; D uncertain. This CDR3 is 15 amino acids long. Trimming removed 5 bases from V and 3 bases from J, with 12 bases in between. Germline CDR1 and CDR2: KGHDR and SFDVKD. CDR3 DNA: TGTGCCACCAGTGCTGAAGACTCGGACACCGGGGAGCTGTTTTTT. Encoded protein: CATSAEDSDTGELFF.

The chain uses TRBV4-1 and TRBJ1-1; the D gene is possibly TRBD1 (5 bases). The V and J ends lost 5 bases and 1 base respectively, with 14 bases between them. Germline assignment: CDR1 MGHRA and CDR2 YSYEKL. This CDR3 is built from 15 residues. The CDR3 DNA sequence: TGCGCCAGCAGCTCCCGGGACGCCCAGAACACTGAAGCTTTCTTT. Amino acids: CASSSRDAQNTEAFF.

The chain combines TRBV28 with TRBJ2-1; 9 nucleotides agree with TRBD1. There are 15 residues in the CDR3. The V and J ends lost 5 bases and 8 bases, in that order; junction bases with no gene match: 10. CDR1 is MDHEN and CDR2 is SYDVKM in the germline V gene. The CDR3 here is CASSPTGTGIDEQFF. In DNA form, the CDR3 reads TGTGCCAGCAGTCCGACCGGGACAGGGATAGATGAGCAGTTCTTC.

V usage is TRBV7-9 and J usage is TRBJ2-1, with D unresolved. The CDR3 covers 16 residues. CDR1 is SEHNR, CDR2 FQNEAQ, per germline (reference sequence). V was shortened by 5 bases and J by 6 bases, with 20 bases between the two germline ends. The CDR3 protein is CASSPRPGLRTNEQFF. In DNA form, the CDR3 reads TGTGCCAGCAGCCCACGACCGGGTCTGAGGACCAATGAGCAGTTCTTC. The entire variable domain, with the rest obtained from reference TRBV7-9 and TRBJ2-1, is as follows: DTGVSQNPRHKITKRGQNVTFRCDPISEHNRLYWYRQTLGQGPEFLTYFQNEAQLEKSRLLSDRFSAERPKGSFSTLEIQRTEQGDSAMYLCASSPRPGLRTNEQFFGPGTRLTVL.

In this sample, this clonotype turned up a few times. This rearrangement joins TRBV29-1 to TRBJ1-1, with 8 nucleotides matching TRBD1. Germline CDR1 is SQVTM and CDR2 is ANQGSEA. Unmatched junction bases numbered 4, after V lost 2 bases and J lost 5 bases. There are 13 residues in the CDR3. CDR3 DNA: TGCAGCGTTGAAACAGGGGGATTGACTGAAGCTTTCTTT. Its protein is CSVETGGLTEAFF.

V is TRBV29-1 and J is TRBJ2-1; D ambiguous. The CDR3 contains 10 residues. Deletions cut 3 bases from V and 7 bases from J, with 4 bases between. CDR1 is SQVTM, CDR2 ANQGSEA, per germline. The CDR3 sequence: CSVDRNEQFF. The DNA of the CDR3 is TGCAGCGTTGACAGGAATGAGCAGTTCTTC.

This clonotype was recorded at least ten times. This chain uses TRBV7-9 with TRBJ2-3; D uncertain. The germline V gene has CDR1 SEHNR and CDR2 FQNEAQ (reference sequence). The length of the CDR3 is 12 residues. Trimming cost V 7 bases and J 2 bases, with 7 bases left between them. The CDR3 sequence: CASTLYTDTQYF. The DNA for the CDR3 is TGTGCCAGCACCCTCTACACAGATACGCAGTATTTT.

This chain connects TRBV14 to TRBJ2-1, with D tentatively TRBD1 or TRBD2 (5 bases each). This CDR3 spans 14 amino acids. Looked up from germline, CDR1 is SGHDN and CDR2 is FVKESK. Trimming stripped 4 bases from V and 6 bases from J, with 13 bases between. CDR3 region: CASSLSGTGNEQFF. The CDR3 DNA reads TGTGCCAGCAGCCTCTCCGGGACGGGCAATGAGCAGTTCTTC.

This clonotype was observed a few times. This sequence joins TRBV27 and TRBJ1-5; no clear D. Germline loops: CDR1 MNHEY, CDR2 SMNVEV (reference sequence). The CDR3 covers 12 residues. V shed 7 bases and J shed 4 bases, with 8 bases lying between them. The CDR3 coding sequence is TGTGCCAGCAAGGCGGGTAATCAGCCCCAGCATTTT. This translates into CASKAGNQPQHF.

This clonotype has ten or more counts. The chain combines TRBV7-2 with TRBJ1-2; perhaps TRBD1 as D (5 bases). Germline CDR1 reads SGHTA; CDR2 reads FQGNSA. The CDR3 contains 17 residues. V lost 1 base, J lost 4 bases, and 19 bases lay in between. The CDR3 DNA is TGTGCCAGCAGCTTAGGGAGGGGCCTTACTCGAGGCTATGGCTACACCTTC. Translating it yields CASSLGRGLTRGYGYTF. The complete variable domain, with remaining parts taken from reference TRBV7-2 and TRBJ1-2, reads GAGVSQSPSNKVTEKGKDVELRCDPISGHTALYWYRQSLGQGLEFLIYFQGNSAPDKSGLPSDRFSAERTGGSVSTLTIQRTQQEDSAVYLCASSLGRGLTRGYGYTFGSGTRLTVV.

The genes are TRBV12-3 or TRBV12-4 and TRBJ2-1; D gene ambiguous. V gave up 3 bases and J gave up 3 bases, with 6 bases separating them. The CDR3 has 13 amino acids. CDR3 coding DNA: TGTGCCAGCAGTTTTCTTGTCTACAATGAGCAGTTCTTC. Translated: CASSFLVYNEQFF.

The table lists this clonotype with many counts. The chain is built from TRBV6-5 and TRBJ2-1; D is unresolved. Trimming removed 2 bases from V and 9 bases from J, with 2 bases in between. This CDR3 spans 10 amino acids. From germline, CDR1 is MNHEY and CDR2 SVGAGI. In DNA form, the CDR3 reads TGTGCCAGCAGTTACCCTGAGCAGTTCTTC. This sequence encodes CASSYPEQFF.

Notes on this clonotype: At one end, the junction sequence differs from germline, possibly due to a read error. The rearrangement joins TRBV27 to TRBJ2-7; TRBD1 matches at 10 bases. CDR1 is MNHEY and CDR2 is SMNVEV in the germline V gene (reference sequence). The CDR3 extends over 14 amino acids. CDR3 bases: TGTGCCAGCGGTTTGACAGGGGGCCTATACGAGCAGTACTTC. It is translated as CASGLTGGLYEQYF.

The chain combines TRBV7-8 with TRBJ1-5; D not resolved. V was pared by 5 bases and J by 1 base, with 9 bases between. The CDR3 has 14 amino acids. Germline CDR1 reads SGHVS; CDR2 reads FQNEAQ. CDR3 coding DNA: TGTGCCAGCAGCCACACACCGAGCAATCAGCCCCAGCATTTT. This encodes CASSHTPSNQPQHF.

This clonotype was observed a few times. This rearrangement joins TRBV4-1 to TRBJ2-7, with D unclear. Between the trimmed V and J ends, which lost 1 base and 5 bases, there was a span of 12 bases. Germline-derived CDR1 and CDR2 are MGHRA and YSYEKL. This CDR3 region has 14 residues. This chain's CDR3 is CASSQVSSPNEQYF. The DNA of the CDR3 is TGCGCCAGCAGCCAAGTATCCAGCCCCAACGAGCAGTACTTC.

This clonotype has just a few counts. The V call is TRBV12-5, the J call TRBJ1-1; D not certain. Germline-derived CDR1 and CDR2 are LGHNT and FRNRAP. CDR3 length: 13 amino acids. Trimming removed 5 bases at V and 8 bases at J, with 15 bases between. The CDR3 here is CASGPGLRAEAFF. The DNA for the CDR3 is TGTGCTAGTGGTCCGGGCCTTAGGGCGGAAGCTTTCTTT.

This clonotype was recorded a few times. The CDR3 DNA sequence: TGTGCCAGCAGTCCCGGGACCCCCAGCCCCTACGAGCAGTACTTC. Amino acids: CASSPGTPSPYEQYF. The V call is TRBV6-5, the J call TRBJ2-7; D may be TRBD1 or TRBD2 (5 bases each). Germline V gives CDR1 MNHEY, CDR2 SVGAGI. Trimming left V 5 bases short and J 2 bases short, with 16 bases between. This CDR3 is 15 amino acids long.

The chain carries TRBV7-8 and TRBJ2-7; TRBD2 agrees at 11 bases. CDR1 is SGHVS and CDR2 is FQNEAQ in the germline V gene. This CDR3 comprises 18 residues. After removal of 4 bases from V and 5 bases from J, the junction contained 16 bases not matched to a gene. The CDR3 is CASSSELAGGPVGHEQYV. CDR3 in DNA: TGTGCCAGCAGCTCAGAGCTAGCGGGGGGCCCCGTGGGTCACGAGCAGTACGTC.

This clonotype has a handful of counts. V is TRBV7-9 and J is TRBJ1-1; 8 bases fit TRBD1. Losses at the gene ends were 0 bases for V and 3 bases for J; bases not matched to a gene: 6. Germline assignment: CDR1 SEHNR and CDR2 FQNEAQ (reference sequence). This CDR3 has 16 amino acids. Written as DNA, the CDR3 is TGTGCCAGCAGCTTAGCCTTACGGACAGGGTACACTGAAGCTTTCTTT. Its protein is CASSLALRTGYTEAFF.